These T cell receptor beta chains were read from a single sample in a study of T cells in Graves' hyperthyroidism and ophthalmopathy. From the multiplex PCR reads, TCRdb called clonotypes with MiXCR, one entry per CDR3 protein. The sample has about 710,000 distinct CDR3 sequences, about 17% seen once. Source material: blood. The receptors were sampled from a man between 18 and 35 years old with Graves' hyperthyroidism. Both conserved end residues are part of each CDR3. D genes are given only for firm matches. Some rows have no size entry. The others give once, few or many, or a class for an expanded clone.

>TRBJ2-1|TRBV5-1|TRBD2|many
CASSLLSSGKEQFF
TGCGCCAGCAGCTTGTTGTCTAGCGGCAAAGAGCAGTTCTTC
>TRBJ2-7|TRBV5-1|-|-
CASRLDGAYEQYF
TGCGCCAGCAGATTGGACGGGGCCTACGAGCAGTACTTC
>TRBJ2-4|TRBV11-2|-|few
CASSSGPLAKNIQYF
TGTGCCAGCAGCTCAGGGCCACTAGCCAAAAACATTCAGTACTTC
>TRBJ1-5|TRBV15|-|-
CATSRSTWGDQPQHF
TGTGCCACCAGCAGATCCACCTGGGGGGATCAGCCCCAGCATTTT
>TRBJ2-7|TRBV7-8|TRBD1|many
CASSSGQGVFNEQYF
TGTGCCAGCAGCTCAGGACAGGGGGTTTTCAACGAGCAGTACTTC
>TRBJ1-2|TRBV6-2/TRBV6-3|-|few
CASSIVTENYGYTF
TGTGCCAGCAGTATTGTTACGGAGAACTATGGCTACACCTTC
>TRBJ2-5|TRBV20-1|TRBD1|-
CSTQGITQETQYF
TGCAGCACACAGGGGATAACCCAAGAGACCCAGTACTTC
>TRBJ2-7|TRBV28|-|-
CASSTAASDSSYEQYF
TGTGCCAGCAGCACCGCTGCAAGCGACAGCTCCTACGAGCAGTACTTC
>TRBJ2-7|TRBV20-1|-|many
CSARGVGRGIEQYF
TGCAGTGCTAGGGGGGTTGGCAGGGGCATCGAGCAGTACTTC
>TRBJ2-3|TRBV9|-|few
CASSVKISDTQYF
TGTGCCAGCAGCGTGAAAATTTCAGATACGCAGTATTTT
>TRBJ2-3|TRBV12-3/TRBV12-4|-|many
CASSDDRTVDTQYF
TGTGCCAGCAGTGATGACAGGACGGTAGATACGCAGTATTTT
>TRBJ2-7|TRBV28|-|-
CASSPPPHRVPYEQYF
TGTGCCAGCAGTCCTCCCCCACACAGGGTCCCCTACGAGCAGTACTTC
>TRBJ2-3|TRBV13|TRBD2|many
CASRAAGGTRTQYF
TGTGCCAGCAGAGCAGCGGGAGGGACGCGGACGCAGTATTTT
>TRBJ2-2|TRBV7-3|-|few
CASSLEALNTGELFF
TGTGCCAGCAGCTTGGAGGCCTTGAACACCGGGGAGCTGTTTTTT
>TRBJ2-5|TRBV6-2/TRBV6-3|TRBD1|-
CASTDIRGLETQYF
TGTGCCAGCACTGACATCAGGGGGTTGGAGACCCAGTACTTC
>TRBJ1-1|TRBV19|-|many
CASSIWRDRRNTEAFF
TGTGCCAGTAGTATTTGGAGGGATAGAAGGAACACTGAAGCTTTCTTT
>TRBJ2-7|TRBV28|-|many
CASSFYGSSSYEQYF
TGTGCCAGCAGTTTTTACGGGAGCAGCTCCTACGAGCAGTACTTC
>TRBJ1-1|TRBV19|-|-
CATYPGRMNTEAFF
TGTGCCACTTACCCGGGACGGATGAACACTGAAGCTTTCTTT
>TRBJ2-7|TRBV24-1|TRBD1|few
CATSDGTGDYEQYF
TGTGCCACCAGTGATGGGACAGGGGACTACGAGCAGTACTTC
>TRBJ1-1|TRBV5-1|-|-
CASSPGSFNTEAFF
TGCGCCAGCAGCCCGGGTTCCTTCAACACTGAAGCTTTCTTT
>TRBJ2-6|TRBV28|TRBD2|few
CASSRREGYSGANVLTF
TGTGCCAGCAGCAGAAGGGAGGGGTATTCGGGGGCCAACGTCCTGACTTTC
>TRBJ1-1|TRBV12-3/TRBV12-4|-|many
CASSLRGRTEAFF
TGTGCCAGCAGTTTAAGAGGGCGGACTGAAGCTTTCTTT
>TRBJ2-7|TRBV7-9|TRBD2|many
CASSSPGLAGKVDEQYF
TGTGCCAGCAGCTCCCCCGGACTAGCGGGAAAGGTCGACGAGCAGTACTTC
>TRBJ2-3|TRBV7-2|TRBD1|many
CASSLGDRPDTQYF
TGTGCCAGCAGCTTAGGGGACAGACCAGATACGCAGTATTTT